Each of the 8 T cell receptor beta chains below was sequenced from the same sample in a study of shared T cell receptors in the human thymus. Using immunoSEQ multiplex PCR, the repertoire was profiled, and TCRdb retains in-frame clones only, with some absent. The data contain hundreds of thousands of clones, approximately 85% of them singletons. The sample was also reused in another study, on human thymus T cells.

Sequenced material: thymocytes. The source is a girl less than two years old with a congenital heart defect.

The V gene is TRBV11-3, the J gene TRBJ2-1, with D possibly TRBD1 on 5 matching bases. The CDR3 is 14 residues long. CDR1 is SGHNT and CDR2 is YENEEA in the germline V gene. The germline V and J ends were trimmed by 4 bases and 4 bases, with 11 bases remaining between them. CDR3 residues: CASSSGHPYNEQFF. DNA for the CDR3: TGTGCCAGCAGCTCCGGACATCCTTACAATGAGCAGTTCTTC.

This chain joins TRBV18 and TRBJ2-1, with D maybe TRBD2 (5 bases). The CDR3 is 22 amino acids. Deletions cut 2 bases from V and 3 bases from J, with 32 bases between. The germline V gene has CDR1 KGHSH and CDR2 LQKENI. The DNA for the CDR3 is TGTGCCAGCTCACCATCCTCCCTGGAAAACGGGAATCGCGTATGGGGCTACAATGAGCAGTTCTTC. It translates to CASSPSSLENGNRVWGYNEQFF. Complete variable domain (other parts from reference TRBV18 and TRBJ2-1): NAGVMQNPRHLVRRRGQEARLRCSPMKGHSHVYWYRQLPEEGLKFMVYLQKENIIDESGMPKERFSAEFPKEGPSILRIQQVVRGDSAAYFCASSPSSLENGNRVWGYNEQFFGPGTRLTVL.

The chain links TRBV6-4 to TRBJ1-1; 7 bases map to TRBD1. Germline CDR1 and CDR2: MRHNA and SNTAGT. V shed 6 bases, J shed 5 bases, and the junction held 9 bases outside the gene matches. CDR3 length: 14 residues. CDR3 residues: CASRLGTEGTEAFF. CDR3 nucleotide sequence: TGTGCCAGCAGACTAGGGACAGAAGGGACTGAAGCTTTCTTT.

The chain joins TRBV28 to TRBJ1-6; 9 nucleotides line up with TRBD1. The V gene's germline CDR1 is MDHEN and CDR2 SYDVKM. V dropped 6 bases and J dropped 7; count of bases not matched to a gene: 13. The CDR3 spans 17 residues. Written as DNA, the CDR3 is TGTGCCAGCAGGCCCCCCGTAACAGGGGGCCTCAATTCACCCCTCCACTTT. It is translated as CASRPPVTGGLNSPLHF.

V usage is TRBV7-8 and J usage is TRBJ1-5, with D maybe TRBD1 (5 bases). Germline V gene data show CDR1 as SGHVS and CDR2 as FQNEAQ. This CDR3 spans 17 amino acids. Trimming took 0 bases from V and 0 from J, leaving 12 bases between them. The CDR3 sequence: CASSLARAAYSNQPQHF. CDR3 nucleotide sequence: TGTGCCAGCAGCTTAGCCAGGGCGGCCTATAGCAATCAGCCCCAGCATTTT.

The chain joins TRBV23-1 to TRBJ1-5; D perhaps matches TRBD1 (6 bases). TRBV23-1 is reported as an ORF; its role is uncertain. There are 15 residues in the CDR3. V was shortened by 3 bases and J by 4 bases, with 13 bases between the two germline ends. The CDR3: CASSQAGEVNQPQHF. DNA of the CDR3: TGCGCCAGCAGTCAGGCAGGGGAAGTGAATCAGCCCCAGCATTTT.

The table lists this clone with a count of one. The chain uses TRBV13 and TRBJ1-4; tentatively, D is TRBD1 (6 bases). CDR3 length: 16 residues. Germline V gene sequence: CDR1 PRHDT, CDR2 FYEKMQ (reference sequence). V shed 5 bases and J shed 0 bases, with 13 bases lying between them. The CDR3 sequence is CASSLGQFATNEKLFF. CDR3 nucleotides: TGTGCCAGCAGCCTCGGACAGTTCGCAACTAATGAAAAACTGTTTTTT.

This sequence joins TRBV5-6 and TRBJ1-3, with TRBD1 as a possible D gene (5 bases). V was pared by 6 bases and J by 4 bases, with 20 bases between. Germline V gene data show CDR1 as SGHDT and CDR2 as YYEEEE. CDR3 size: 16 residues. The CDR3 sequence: CASTIVGQEVGNTIYF. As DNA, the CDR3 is TGTGCCAGCACCATAGTGGGGCAAGAGGTGGGAAACACCATATATTTT. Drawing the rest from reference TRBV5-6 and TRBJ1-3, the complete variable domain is DAGVTQSPTHLIKTRGQQVTLRCSPKSGHDTVSWYQQALGQGPQFIFQYYEEEERQRGNFPDRFSGHQFPNYSSELNVNALLLGDSALYLCASTIVGQEVGNTIYFGEGSWLTVV.